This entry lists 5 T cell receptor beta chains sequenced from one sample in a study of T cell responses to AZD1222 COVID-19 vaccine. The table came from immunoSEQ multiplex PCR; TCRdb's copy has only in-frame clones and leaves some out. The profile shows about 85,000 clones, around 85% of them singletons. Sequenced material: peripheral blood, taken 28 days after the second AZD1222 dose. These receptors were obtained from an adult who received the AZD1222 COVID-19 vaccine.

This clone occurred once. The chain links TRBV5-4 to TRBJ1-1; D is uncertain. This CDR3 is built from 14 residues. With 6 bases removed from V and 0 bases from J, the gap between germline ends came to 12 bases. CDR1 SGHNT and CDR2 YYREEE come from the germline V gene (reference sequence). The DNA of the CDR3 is TGTGCCAGCAACCCGGGTAGGCTGAACACTGAAGCTTTCTTT. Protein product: CASNPGRLNTEAFF.

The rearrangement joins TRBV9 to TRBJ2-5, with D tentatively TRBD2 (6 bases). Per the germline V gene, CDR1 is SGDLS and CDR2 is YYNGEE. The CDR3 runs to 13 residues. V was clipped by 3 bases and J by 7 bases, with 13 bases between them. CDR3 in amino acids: CASSELGGGTQYF. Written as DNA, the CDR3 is TGTGCCAGCAGCGAGTTGGGAGGCGGGACCCAGTACTTC. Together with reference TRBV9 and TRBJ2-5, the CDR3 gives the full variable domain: DSGVTQTPKHLITATGQRVTLRCSPRSGDLSVYWYQQSLDQGLQFLIQYYNGEERAKGNILERFSAQQFPDLHSELNLSSLELGDSALYFCASSELGGGTQYFGPGTRLLVL.

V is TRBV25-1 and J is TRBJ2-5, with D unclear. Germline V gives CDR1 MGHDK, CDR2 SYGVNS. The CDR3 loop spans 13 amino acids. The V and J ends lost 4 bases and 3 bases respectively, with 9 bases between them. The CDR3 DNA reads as TGTGCCAGCAGTGTGTTCACGAAAGAGACCCAGTACTTC. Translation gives CASSVFTKETQYF.

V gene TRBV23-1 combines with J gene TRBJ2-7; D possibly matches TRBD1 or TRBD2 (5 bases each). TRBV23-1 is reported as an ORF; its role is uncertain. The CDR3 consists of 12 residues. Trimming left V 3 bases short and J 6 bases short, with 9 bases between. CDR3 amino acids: CASSHPGAEQYF. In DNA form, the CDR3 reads TGCGCCAGCAGTCACCCCGGGGCCGAGCAGTACTTC.

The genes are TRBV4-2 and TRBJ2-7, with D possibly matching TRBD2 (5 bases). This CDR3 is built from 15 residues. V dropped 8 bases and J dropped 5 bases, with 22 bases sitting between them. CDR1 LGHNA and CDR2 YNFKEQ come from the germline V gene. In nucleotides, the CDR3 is TGTGCCAGCGGACCCAAGGGAGCCTCTCAAAACGAGCAGTACTTC. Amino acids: CASGPKGASQNEQYF.